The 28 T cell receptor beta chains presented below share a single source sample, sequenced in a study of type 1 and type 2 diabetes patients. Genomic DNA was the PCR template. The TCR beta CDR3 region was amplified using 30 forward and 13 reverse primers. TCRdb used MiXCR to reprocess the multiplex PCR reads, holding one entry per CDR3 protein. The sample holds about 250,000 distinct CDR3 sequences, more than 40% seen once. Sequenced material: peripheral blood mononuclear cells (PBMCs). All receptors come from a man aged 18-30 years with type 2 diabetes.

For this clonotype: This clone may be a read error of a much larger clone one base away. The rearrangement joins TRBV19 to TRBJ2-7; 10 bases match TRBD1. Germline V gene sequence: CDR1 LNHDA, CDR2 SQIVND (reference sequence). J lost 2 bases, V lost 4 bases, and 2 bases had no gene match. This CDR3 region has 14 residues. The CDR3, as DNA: TGTGCCAGTAGTAGGGGACAGGGGACCTACGAGCAGTACTTC. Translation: CASSRGQGTYEQYF.

The CDR3 region is CASSRRGGSTGELFF. The DNA for the CDR3 is TGTGCCAGCAGTCGGAGGGGAGGGAGCACCGGGGAGCTGTTTTTT. The chain employs TRBV28 and TRBJ2-2; 7 nucleotides line up with TRBD2. CDR3 length equals 15 residues. V lost 5 bases, J lost 4 bases, and 7 bases stayed unmatched. Germline CDR1 and CDR2: MDHEN and SYDVKM.

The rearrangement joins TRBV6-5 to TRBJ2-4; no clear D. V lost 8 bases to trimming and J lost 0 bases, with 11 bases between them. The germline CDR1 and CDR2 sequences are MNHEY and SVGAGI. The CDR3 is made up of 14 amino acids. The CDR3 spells CASAPGLAKNIQYF. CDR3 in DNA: TGTGCCAGCGCCCCAGGCCTAGCCAAAAACATTCAGTACTTC.

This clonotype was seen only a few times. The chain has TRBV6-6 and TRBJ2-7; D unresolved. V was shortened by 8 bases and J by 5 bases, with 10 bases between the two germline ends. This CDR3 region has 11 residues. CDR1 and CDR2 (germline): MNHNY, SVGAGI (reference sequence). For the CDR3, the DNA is TGTGCCAGCGGGTCACATAACGAGCAGTACTTC. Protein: CASGSHNEQYF.

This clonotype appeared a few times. Here the CDR3 reads CASSLAQGNYGYTF. For the CDR3, the DNA is TGTGCCAGCAGTTTGGCACAGGGGAACTATGGCTACACCTTC. This chain uses TRBV25-1 with TRBJ1-2; 7 positions agree with TRBD1. The CDR3 covers 14 residues. Germline CDR1 and CDR2: MGHDK and SYGVNS. The V and J ends lost 5 bases and 2 bases, in that order; junction bases with no gene match: 5.

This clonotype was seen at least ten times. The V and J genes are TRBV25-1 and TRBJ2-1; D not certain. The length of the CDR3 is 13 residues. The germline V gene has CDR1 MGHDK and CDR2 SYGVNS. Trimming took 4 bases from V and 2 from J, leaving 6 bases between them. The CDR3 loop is CASSGRTYNEQFF. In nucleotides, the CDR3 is TGTGCCAGCAGTGGCAGGACCTACAATGAGCAGTTCTTC.

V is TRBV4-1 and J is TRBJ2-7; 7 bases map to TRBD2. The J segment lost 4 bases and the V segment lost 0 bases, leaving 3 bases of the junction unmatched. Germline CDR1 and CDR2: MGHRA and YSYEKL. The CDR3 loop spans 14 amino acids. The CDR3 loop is CASSQDWREYEQYF. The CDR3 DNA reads TGCGCCAGCAGCCAAGACTGGCGGGAGTACGAGCAGTACTTC.

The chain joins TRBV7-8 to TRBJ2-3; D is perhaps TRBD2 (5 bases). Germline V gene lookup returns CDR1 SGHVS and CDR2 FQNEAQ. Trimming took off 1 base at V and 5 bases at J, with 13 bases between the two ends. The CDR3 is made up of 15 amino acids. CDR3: CASSLGARGGDTQYF. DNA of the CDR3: TGTGCCAGCAGCTTAGGGGCTAGAGGAGGAGATACGCAGTATTTT. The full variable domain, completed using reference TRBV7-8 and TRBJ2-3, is GAGVSQSPRYKVAKRGQDVALRCDPISGHVSLFWYQQALGQGPEFLTYFQNEAQLDKSGLPSDRFFAERPEGSVSTLKIQRTQQEDSAVYLCASSLGARGGDTQYFGPGTRLTVL.

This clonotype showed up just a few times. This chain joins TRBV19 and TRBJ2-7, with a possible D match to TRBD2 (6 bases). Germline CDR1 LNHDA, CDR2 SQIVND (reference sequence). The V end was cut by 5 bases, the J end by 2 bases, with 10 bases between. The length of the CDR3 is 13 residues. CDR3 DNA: TGTGCCAGTAGTCCCGGGACTCCCTACGAGCAGTACTTC. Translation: CASSPGTPYEQYF.

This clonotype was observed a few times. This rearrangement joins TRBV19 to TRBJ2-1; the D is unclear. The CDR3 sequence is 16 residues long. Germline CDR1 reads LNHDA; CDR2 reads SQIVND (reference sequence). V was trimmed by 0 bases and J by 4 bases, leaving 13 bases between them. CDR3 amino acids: CASSIDIRRLYNEQFF. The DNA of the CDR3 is TGTGCCAGTAGTATAGATATACGGAGACTTTACAATGAGCAGTTCTTC. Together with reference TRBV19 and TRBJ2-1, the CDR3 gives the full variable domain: DGGITQSPKYLFRKEGQNVTLSCEQNLNHDAMYWYRQDPGQGLRLIYYSQIVNDFQKGDIAEGYSVSREKKESFPLTVTSAQKNPTAFYLCASSIDIRRLYNEQFFGPGTRLTVL.

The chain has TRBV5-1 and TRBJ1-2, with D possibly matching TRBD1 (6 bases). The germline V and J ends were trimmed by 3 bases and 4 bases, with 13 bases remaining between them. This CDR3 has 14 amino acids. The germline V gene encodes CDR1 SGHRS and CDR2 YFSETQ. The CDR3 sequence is CASSSEGGIYGYTF. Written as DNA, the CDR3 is TGCGCCAGCAGCTCGGAGGGGGGTATCTATGGCTACACCTTC. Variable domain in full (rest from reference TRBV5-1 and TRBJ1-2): KAGVTQTPRYLIKTRGQQVTLSCSPISGHRSVSWYQQTPGQGLQFLFEYFSETQRNKGNFPGRFSGRQFSNSRSEMNVSTLELGDSALYLCASSSEGGIYGYTFGSGTRLTVV.

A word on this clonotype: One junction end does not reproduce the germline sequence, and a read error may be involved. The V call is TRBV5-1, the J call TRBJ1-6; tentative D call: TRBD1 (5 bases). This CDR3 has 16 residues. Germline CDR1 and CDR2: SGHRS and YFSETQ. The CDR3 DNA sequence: TGCACCAGCAGCTTGTGGGCCGGGACGGAAGGTTCACCCCTCCACTTT. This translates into CTSSLWAGTEGSPLHF. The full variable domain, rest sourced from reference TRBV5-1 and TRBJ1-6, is KAGVTQTPRYLIKTRGQQVTLSCSPISGHRSVSWYQQTPGQGLQFLFEYFSETQRNKGNFPGRFSGRQFSNSRSEMNVSTLELGDSALYLCTSSLWAGTEGSPLHFGNGTRLTVT.

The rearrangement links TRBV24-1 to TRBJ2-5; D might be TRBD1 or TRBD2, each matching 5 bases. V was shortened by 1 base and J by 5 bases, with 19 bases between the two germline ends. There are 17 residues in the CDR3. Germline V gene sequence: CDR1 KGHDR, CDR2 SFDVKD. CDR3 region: CATSDFSAGTSRETQYF. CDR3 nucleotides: TGTGCCACCAGTGATTTTTCGGCAGGGACCTCCCGGGAGACCCAGTACTTC.

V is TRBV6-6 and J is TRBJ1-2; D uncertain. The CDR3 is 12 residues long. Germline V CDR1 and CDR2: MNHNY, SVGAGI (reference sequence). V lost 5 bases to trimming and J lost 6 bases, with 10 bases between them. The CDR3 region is CASSEDRDGYTF. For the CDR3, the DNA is TGTGCCAGCAGTGAAGATAGGGATGGCTACACCTTC.

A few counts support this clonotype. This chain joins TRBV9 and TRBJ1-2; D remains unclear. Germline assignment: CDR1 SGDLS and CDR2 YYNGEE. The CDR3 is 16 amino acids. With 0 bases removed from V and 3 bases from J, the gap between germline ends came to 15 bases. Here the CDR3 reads CASSVALQRGDYGYTF. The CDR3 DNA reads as TGTGCCAGCAGCGTAGCTTTACAGAGAGGAGACTATGGCTACACCTTC.

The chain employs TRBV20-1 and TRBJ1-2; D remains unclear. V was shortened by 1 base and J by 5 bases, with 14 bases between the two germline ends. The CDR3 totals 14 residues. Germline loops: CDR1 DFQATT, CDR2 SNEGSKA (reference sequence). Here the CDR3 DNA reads TGCAGTGCTAGAGTTTACGAGGAGTTTTATGGCTACACCTTC. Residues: CSARVYEEFYGYTF.

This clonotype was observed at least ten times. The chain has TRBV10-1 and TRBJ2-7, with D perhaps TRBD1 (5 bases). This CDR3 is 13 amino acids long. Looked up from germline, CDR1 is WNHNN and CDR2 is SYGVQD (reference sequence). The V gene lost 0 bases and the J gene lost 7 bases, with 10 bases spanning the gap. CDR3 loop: CASSESGRGEQYF. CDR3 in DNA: TGCGCCAGCAGTGAGTCGGGAAGGGGAGAGCAGTACTTC.

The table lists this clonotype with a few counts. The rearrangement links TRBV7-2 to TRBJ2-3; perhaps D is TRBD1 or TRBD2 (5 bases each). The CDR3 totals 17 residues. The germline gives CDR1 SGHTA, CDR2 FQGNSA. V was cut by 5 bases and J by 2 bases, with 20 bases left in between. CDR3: CASSQTPGRIITDTQYF. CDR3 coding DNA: TGTGCCAGCAGCCAGACACCGGGACGGATCATCACAGATACGCAGTATTTT.

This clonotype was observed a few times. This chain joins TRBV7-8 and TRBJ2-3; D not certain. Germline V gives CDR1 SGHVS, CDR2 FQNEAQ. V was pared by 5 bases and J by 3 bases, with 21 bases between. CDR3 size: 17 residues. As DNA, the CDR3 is TGTGCCAGCAGCACACTCCCGGGCCCCCCACCGACAGATACGCAGTATTTT. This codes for CASSTLPGPPPTDTQYF.

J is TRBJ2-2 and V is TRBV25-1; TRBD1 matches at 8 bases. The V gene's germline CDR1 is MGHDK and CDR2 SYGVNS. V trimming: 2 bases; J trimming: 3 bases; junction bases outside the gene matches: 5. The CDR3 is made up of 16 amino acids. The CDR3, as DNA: TGTGCCAGCAGTGAAGTGCCGGGACAGGACACCGGGGAGCTGTTTTTT. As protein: CASSEVPGQDTGELFF.

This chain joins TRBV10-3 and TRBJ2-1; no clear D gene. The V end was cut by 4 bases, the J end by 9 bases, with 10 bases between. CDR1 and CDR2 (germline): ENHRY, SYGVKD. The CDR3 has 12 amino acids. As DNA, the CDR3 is TGTGCCATCAGTGTATCAGGTTCTGAGCAGTTCTTC. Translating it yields CAISVSGSEQFF.

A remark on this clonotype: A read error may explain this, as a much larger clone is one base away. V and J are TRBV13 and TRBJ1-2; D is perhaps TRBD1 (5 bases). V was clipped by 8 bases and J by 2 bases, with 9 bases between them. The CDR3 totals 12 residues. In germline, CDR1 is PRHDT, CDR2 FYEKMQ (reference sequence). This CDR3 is CASSGPNYGYTF. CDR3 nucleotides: TGTGCCAGCTCGGGACCAAACTATGGCTACACCTTC.

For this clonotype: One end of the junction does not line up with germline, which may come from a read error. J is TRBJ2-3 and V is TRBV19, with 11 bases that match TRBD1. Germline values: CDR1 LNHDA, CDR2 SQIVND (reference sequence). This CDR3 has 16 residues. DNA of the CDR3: TGTGCCAGTTTCGGGACAGGGGGGCCCCTCACAGACACGCAGTATTTT. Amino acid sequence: CASFGTGGPLTDTQYF.

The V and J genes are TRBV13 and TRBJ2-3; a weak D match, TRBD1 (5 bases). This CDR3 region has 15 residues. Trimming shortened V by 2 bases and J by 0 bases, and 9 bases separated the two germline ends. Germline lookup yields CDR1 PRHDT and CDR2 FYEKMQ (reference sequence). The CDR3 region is CASSLRGVSTDTQYF. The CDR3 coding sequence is TGTGCCAGCAGCTTAAGGGGTGTTAGCACAGATACGCAGTATTTT.

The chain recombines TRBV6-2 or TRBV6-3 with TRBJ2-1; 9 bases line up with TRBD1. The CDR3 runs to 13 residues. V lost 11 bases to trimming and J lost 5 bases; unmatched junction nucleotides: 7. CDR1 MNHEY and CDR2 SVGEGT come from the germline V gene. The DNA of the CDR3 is TGTGCCGTACCCTGGACAGGGGACAATGAGCAGTTCTTC. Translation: CAVPWTGDNEQFF.

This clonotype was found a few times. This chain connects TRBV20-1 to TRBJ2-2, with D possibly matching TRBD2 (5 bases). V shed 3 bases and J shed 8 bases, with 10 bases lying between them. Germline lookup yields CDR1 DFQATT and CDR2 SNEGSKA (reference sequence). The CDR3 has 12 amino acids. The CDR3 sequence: CSASGDGGELFF. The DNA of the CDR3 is TGCAGTGCTAGCGGGGATGGGGGGGAGCTGTTTTTT.

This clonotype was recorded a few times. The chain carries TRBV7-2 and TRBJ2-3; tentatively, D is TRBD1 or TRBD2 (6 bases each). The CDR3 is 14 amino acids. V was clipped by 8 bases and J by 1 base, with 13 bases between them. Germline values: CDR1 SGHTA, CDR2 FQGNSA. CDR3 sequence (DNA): TGTGCCAGCTTCGAGGGGGGCCGCACAGATACGCAGTATTTT. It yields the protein CASFEGGRTDTQYF.

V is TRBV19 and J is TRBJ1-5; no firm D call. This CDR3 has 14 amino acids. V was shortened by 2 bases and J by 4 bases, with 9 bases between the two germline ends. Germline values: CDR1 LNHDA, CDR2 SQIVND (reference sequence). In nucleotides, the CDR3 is TGTGCCAGTAGTATACGGAGTATTAATCAGCCCCAGCATTTT. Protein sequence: CASSIRSINQPQHF. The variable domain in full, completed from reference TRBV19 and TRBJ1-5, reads DGGITQSPKYLFRKEGQNVTLSCEQNLNHDAMYWYRQDPGQGLRLIYYSQIVNDFQKGDIAEGYSVSREKKESFPLTVTSAQKNPTAFYLCASSIRSINQPQHFGDGTRLSIL.